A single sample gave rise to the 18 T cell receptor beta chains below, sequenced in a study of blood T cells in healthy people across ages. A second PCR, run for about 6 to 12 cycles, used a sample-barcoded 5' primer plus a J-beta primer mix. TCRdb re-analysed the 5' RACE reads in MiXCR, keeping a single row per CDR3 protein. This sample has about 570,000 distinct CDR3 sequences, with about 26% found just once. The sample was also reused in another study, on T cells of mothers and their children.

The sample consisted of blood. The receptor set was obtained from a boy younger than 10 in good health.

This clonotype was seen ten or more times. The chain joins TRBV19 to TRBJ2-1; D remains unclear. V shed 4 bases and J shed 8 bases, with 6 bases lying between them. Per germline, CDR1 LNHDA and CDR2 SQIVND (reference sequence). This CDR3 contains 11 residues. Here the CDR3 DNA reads TGTGCCAGTAGTACGGTCGATGAGCAGTTCTTC. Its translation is CASSTVDEQFF.

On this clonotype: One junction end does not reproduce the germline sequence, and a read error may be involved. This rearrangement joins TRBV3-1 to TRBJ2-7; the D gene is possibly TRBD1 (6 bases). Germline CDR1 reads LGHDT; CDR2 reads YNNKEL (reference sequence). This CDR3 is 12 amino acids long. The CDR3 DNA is TGTGCCGGCAGCCTAGGGGGAACAGAGCAGTACTTC. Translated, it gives CAGSLGGTEQYF.

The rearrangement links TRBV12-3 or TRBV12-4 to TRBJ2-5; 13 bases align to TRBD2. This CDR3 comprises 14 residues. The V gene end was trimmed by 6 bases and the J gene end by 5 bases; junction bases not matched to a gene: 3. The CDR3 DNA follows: TGTGCCAGCAGCGGACTAGCGGGGGCGGAGACCCAGTACTTC. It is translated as CASSGLAGAETQYF.

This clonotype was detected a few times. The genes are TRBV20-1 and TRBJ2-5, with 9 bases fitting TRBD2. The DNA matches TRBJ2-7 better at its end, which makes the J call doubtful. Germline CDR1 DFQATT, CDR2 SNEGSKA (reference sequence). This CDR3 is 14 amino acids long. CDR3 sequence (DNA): TGCAGTGCTATGAGACTAGCGGAAGACTACGAGCAGTACTTC. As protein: CSAMRLAEDYEQYF.

The chain's CDR3 is CSATGGSYNEQFF. CDR3 nucleotides: TGCAGTGCTACGGGAGGATCGTACAATGAGCAGTTCTTC. The gene calls are TRBV20-1 and TRBJ2-5, with 7 bases that match TRBD2. The J call may be faulty, since TRBJ2-1 better matches the DNA end. Per germline, CDR1 DFQATT and CDR2 SNEGSKA (reference sequence). The CDR3 sequence is 13 residues long.

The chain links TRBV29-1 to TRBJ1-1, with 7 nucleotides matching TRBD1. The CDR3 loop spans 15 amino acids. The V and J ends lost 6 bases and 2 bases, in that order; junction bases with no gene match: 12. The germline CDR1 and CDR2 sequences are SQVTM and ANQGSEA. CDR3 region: CSVSGTERTNTEAFF. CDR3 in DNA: TGCAGCGTCTCCGGGACAGAGAGAACCAACACTGAAGCTTTCTTT.

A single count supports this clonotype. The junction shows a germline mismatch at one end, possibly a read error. The CDR3 here is CSVAAGVQILSLLKTEAFF. The CDR3 bases are TGCAGCGTGGCCGCAGGGGTTCAAATATTGTCCCTATTGAAAACTGAAGCTTTCTTT. This chain joins TRBV29-1 and TRBJ1-1, with D possibly being TRBD1 (6 bases). Germline CDR1 is SQVTM and CDR2 is ANQGSEA. This CDR3 is 19 amino acids long.

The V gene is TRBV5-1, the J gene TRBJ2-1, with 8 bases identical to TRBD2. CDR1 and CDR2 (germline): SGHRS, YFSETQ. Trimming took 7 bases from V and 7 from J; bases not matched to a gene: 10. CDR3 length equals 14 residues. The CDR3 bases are TGCGCCAGCTGGACTAGCCCTCCTGGAAATGAGCAGTTCTTC. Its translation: CASWTSPPGNEQFF. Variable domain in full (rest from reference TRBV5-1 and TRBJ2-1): KAGVTQTPRYLIKTRGQQVTLSCSPISGHRSVSWYQQTPGQGLQFLFEYFSETQRNKGNFPGRFSGRQFSNSRSEMNVSTLELGDSALYLCASWTSPPGNEQFFGPGTRLTVL.

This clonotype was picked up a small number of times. The CDR3 reads CARGSGRGGEQFF. The CDR3 DNA sequence: TGTGCCAGAGGTAGCGGGAGGGGCGGTGAGCAGTTCTTC. The V gene is TRBV2, the J gene TRBJ2-1; 11 bases fit TRBD2. J lost 9 bases, V lost 9 bases, and 7 bases had no gene match. CDR1 is SNHLY, CDR2 FYNNEI, per germline. The CDR3 contains 13 residues. The full variable domain, its missing parts supplied by reference TRBV2 and TRBJ2-1, is EPEVTQTPSHQVTQMGQEVILRCVPISNHLYFYWYRQILGQKVEFLVSFYNNEISEKSEIFDDQFSVERPDGSNFTLKIRSTKLEDSAMYFCARGSGRGGEQFFGPGTRLTVL.

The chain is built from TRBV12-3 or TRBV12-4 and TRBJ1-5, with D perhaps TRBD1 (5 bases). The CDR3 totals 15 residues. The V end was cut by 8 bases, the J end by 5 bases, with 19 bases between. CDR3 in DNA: TGTGCCAGCGCGGTGGTGGGGGGAATGGATCAGCCCCAGCATTTT. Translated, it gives CASAVVGGMDQPQHF.

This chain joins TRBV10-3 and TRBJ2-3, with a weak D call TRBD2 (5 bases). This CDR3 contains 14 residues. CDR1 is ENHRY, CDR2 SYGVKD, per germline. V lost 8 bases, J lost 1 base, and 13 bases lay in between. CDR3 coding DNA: TGTGCCATCTCCCTCGGGAAGGGCACAGATACGCAGTATTTT. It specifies CAISLGKGTDTQYF.

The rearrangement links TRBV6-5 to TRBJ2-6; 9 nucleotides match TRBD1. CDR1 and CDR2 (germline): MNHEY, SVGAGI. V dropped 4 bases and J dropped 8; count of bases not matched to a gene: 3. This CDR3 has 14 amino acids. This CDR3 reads CASSWTGDTNVLTF. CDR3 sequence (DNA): TGTGCCAGCAGTTGGACAGGGGACACCAACGTCCTGACTTTC.

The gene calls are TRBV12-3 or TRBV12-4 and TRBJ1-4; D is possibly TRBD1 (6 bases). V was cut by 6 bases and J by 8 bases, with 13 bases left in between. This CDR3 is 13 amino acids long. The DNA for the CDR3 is TGTGCCAGCAGAGTGGGCGGGGGCGAAAAACTGTTTTTT. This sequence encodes CASRVGGGEKLFF.

The CDR3, as DNA: TGTGCCAGCAGTTTAGGTTCGGGGGGTCAGGGTGGCAATCAGCCCCAGCATTTT. It encodes CASSLGSGGQGGNQPQHF. This chain connects TRBV12-3 or TRBV12-4 to TRBJ1-5; possible D gene TRBD1, 5 bases. V was trimmed by 1 base and J by 2 bases, leaving 18 bases between them. The length of the CDR3 is 18 residues.

DNA of the CDR3: TGTGCCAGCAGCTTAGCCAGACAGGGAATCAACATTCAGTACTTC. As protein: CASSLARQGINIQYF. The rearrangement joins TRBV7-2 to TRBJ2-4; 7 bases fit TRBD1. This CDR3 has 15 residues. CDR1 and CDR2 from the germline V gene are SGHTA and FQGNSA. V dropped 0 bases and J dropped 7; count of bases not matched to a gene: 6.

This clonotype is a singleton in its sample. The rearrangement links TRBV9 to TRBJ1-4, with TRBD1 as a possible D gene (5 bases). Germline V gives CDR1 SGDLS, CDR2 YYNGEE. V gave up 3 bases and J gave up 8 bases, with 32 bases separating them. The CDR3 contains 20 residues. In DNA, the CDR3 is TGTGCCAGCAGCGGAAGGGAGGGGCAGGCCCTAGTAGGGCGCTCAGAAAAACTGTTTTTT. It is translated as CASSGREGQALVGRSEKLFF.

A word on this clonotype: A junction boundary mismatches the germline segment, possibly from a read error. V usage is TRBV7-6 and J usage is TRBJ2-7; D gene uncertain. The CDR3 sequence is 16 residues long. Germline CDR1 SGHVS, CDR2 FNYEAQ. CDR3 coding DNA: TGTGCCAGCAGCTTAGACGTAGCCGCAGGCCTCTACGGGCAGTACTTC. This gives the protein CASSLDVAAGLYGQYF.

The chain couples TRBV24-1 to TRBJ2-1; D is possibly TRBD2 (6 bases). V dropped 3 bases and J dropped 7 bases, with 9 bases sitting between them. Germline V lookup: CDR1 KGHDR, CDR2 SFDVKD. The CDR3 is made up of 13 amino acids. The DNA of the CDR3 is TGTGCCACCAGTGATCGGGGACTTAATGAGCAGTTCTTC. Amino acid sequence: CATSDRGLNEQFF.